Listed below are T cell receptor beta chains from one sample, sequenced in a study of shared clonotypes between healthy human individuals. The protocol was immunoSEQ multiplex PCR, while the TCRdb copy is restricted to in-frame clones and leaves out a portion. The data contain approximately 1.9 million clones, 85% to 95% of them singletons. The sample comprised naive CD8+ T cells from PBMCs. The receptors stem from a man between 18 and 29 years old in good health. Some clones in this sample may be carry-over from other donors' samples. The CDR3 runs from the conserved cysteine through the conserved F or W.

j_call	v_call	cdr3_aa
TRBJ2-7	TRBV13	CASSLGQVYEQYF
TRBJ2-7	TRBV5-8	CASSWGTGNYEQYF
TRBJ2-2	TRBV7-9	CASSLITGELFF
TRBJ2-3	TRBV13	CASSLGSHGPDTQYF
.	TRBV29-1	CSVEDPVRNYEQYF
TRBJ2-7	TRBV28	CASSRDPGSVSYEQYF
TRBJ2-2	TRBV18	CASSPTGGNTGELFF
TRBJ1-2	TRBV9	CASSVGQGGNYGYTF
TRBJ1-1	TRBV7-6	CASSNFNTEAFF
TRBJ2-7	TRBV6-6	CASSPRVGSEQYF
TRBJ2-7	TRBV7-9	CASSSGTRFYEQYF
TRBJ1-5	TRBV12-5	CASGLYNQPQHF
TRBJ2-7	TRBV28	CASSLNRDRVLFYYEQYF
TRBJ2-3	TRBV27	CASSSVRLAGVGADTQYF
TRBJ2-2	TRBV12-5	CASGSWAGDTGELFF
TRBJ1-1	TRBV11-2	CASSHIKPAAEAFF
TRBJ1-1	TRBV30	CAWSDPDTEAFF